These 27 T cell receptor beta chains were sequenced from one sample in a study of regulatory T cells in long-lasting Graves disease (dated by TCRdb to about 2021). Library preparation was by multiplex PCR. The sequencer listed for this sample is Illumina HiSeq 4000. CDR3 regions were amplified by Arm-PCR with iRepertoire HTBI primers to construct TCR beta libraries. The public reads were quality trimmed at Q25 with fastp and then assembled into clones with MiXCR by TCRdb, keeping productive beta chains. A single entry per CDR3 protein holds the most common genes and DNA from its merged rows. The sample profile shows about 220,000 distinct CDR3 sequences; 15% to 20% of them were found once. The biggest ten clones account for approximately 20% of the sample. The time point tag for this specimen amounts to: newly diagnosed GD, antithyroid drugs for less than 3 months. For both TCR sequencing and RNA sequencing, RNA was extracted from PBMCs using TRIzol.

Here the sequenced sample was peripheral blood mononuclear cells (PBMCs), taken at new diagnosis, from a patient treated with antithyroid drugs. Receptors originate from a female donor with Graves disease.

At least ten counts were recorded for this clonotype. The genes are TRBV19 and TRBJ2-5; maybe TRBD2 (5 bases). The V end was cut by 9 bases, the J end by 1 base, with 12 bases between. CDR1 is LNHDA and CDR2 is SQIVND in the germline V gene (reference sequence). This CDR3 has 13 amino acids. CDR3 bases: TGTGCCAGAAGAGGGCAGTTCCAAGAGACCCAGTACTTC. Translating gives CARRGQFQETQYF.

Note on this clonotype: A far larger clone differs by one base, so this is likely a read error. V and J are TRBV28 and TRBJ2-7; a weak D match, TRBD1 (6 bases). Per the germline V gene, CDR1 is MDHEN and CDR2 is SYDVKM. The germline V and J ends were trimmed by 3 bases and 7 bases, with 25 bases remaining between them. The CDR3 is 17 residues long. The CDR3 region is CASSFPGASGSYNEQYF. CDR3 in DNA: TGTGCCAGCAGTTTTCCAGGGGCTTCGGGCTCCTACAATGAGCAGTACTTC.

The sample holds many counts of this clonotype. The chain couples TRBV11-2 to TRBJ2-1; 9 bases are shared with TRBD2. J gave up 9 bases and V 5 bases, and 8 bases lay outside the gene matches. This CDR3 is built from 14 residues. Germline loops: CDR1 SGHAT, CDR2 FQNNGV. The DNA for the CDR3 is TGTGCCAGCAGCCAGATAGCGGGAGAGGCTGAGCAGTTCTTC. This encodes CASSQIAGEAEQFF.

This chain connects TRBV7-2 to TRBJ2-7; D possibly uses TRBD1 or TRBD2 (5 bases each). CDR1 and CDR2 (germline): SGHTA, FQGNSA. V was shortened by 5 bases and J by 1 base, with 12 bases between the two germline ends. The CDR3 has 14 amino acids. In nucleotides, the CDR3 is TGTGCCAGCAGCGGGGCCAGGGAGTCCTACGAGCAGTACTTC. Protein sequence: CASSGARESYEQYF.

This clonotype was seen at least ten times. The J gene is TRBJ1-2, the V gene TRBV7-8, with D possibly matching TRBD1 (5 bases). CDR1 is SGHVS, CDR2 FQNEAQ, per germline. Trimming pared 5 bases from V and 11 bases from J, leaving 15 bases between. The CDR3 length is 12 residues. DNA for the CDR3: TGTGCCAGCAGCCTAGGGGATGGCGTTTACACCTTC. This gives the protein CASSLGDGVYTF.

This clonotype was counted at least ten times. This chain connects TRBV11-2 to TRBJ2-7; D call uncertain. Trimming removed 1 base at V and 6 bases at J, with 19 bases between. Looked up from germline, CDR1 is SGHAT and CDR2 is FQNNGV. The CDR3 is made up of 16 amino acids. For the CDR3, the DNA is TGTGCCAGCAGCTTAGTGCCGGGCCGTCCCAGTCCCGAGCAGTACTTC. It encodes CASSLVPGRPSPEQYF. Full variable domain (outside the CDR3, taken from reference TRBV11-2 and TRBJ2-7): EAGVAQSPRYKIIEKRQSVAFWCNPISGHATLYWYQQILGQGPKLLIQFQNNGVVDDSQLPKDRFSAERLKGVDSTLKIQPAKLEDSAVYLCASSLVPGRPSPEQYFGPGTRLTVT.

This clonotype has a count of ten or more. This CDR3 is CASSFSRLTGADTQYF. CDR3 coding DNA: TGTGCCAGCAGCTTCTCTAGACTAACTGGCGCAGATACGCAGTATTTT. The V and J genes are TRBV11-2 and TRBJ2-3; tentatively, D is TRBD2 (5 bases). This CDR3 contains 16 residues. V was cut by 3 bases and J by 4 bases, with 17 bases left in between. Germline CDR1 SGHAT, CDR2 FQNNGV.

This clonotype was counted at least ten times. V usage is TRBV7-2 and J usage is TRBJ2-7; 8 positions agree with TRBD2. This CDR3 is built from 13 residues. Germline CDR1 reads SGHTA; CDR2 reads FQGNSA. Trimming removed 2 bases from V and 6 bases from J; junction bases left unmatched: 3. CDR3 in DNA: TGTGCCAGCAGCTTAAGCGGGAGCCCCGAGCAGTACTTC. Its translation: CASSLSGSPEQYF.

This clonotype appeared many times. The V and J genes are TRBV10-3 and TRBJ2-5; D is possibly TRBD2 (6 bases). Per germline, CDR1 ENHRY and CDR2 SYGVKD. V lost 4 bases to trimming and J lost 0 bases, with 15 bases between them. The CDR3 runs 16 residues. CDR3 residues: CAISGGGTGYQETQYF. CDR3 nucleotides: TGTGCCATCAGTGGTGGAGGGACGGGGTACCAAGAGACCCAGTACTTC.

The table lists this clonotype with many counts. The rearrangement uses TRBV24-1 and TRBJ2-7; 8 nucleotides line up with TRBD2. This CDR3 region has 17 residues. Germline-derived CDR1 and CDR2 are KGHDR and SFDVKD. V was pared by 5 bases and J by 4 bases, with 15 bases of the junction left unmatched. Here the CDR3 reads CATSGVGAAGEGYEQYF. The CDR3, as DNA: TGTGCCACCAGTGGCGTTGGCGCAGCGGGAGAGGGGTACGAGCAGTACTTC.

This clonotype was seen more than once but under ten times. A much larger clone sits a single nucleotide away, making a read error possible. The chain uses TRBV10-3 and TRBJ1-1; 7 nucleotides agree with TRBD1. Per germline, CDR1 ENHRY and CDR2 SYGVKD. J gave up 10 bases and V 5 bases, and 10 bases lay outside the gene matches. The CDR3 extends over 13 amino acids. Written as DNA, the CDR3 is TGTGCCATCAGTAGGGAAACAGGGGAAGTAGCTTTCTTT. Translated, it gives CAISRETGEVAFF.

The chain is built from TRBV2 and TRBJ2-1, with TRBD2 as a possible D gene (6 bases). This CDR3 spans 15 amino acids. V lost 2 bases and J lost 4, with 12 bases in between. Germline V lookup: CDR1 SNHLY, CDR2 FYNNEI. CDR3 nucleotide sequence: TGTGCCAGCAGTGAATGGGCTAGCGCGTACAATGAGCAGTTCTTC. Encoded protein: CASSEWASAYNEQFF.

There are many counts of this clonotype. The chain is built from TRBV2 and TRBJ1-1, with D unclear. This CDR3 region has 13 residues. The V gene's germline CDR1 is SNHLY and CDR2 FYNNEI. The germline V and J ends were trimmed by 10 bases and 0 bases, with 12 bases remaining between them. DNA of the CDR3: TGTGCCACCAGCCTTGGGATGAACACTGAAGCTTTCTTT. Protein sequence: CATSLGMNTEAFF.

This clonotype was seen more than once but under ten times. This sequence joins TRBV3-1 and TRBJ2-3; TRBD2 aligns across 8 bases. This CDR3 comprises 16 residues. V lost 4 bases, J lost 7 bases, and 13 bases stayed unmatched. Germline CDR1 LGHDT, CDR2 YNNKEL (reference sequence). The CDR3, as DNA: TGTGCCAGCAGCCCTTGGACTAGCCGAGGGTCCAATACGCAGTATTTT. It translates to CASSPWTSRGSNTQYF.

The chain is built from TRBV14 and TRBJ2-7; TRBD1 is a possible D gene (6 bases). CDR1 SGHDN and CDR2 FVKESK come from the germline V gene. The V end was cut by 4 bases, the J end by 2 bases, with 9 bases between. CDR3 length: 13 residues. CDR3 nucleotide sequence: TGTGCCAGCAGCCTACAGGGAACCTACGAGCAGTACTTC. This encodes CASSLQGTYEQYF.

This clonotype showed up many times. V usage is TRBV6-1 and J usage is TRBJ2-2, with D perhaps TRBD2 (6 bases). The V end was cut by 7 bases, the J end by 3 bases, with 18 bases between. Germline V CDR1 and CDR2: MNHNS, SASEGT. This CDR3 is 16 amino acids long. The DNA for the CDR3 is TGTGCCAGCACGCCCTTCGGGGGTGGGCACACCGGGGAGCTGTTTTTT. Residues: CASTPFGGGHTGELFF.

This clonotype was seen at least ten times. The V and J genes are TRBV6-1 and TRBJ1-5; the D is unclear. Per germline, CDR1 MNHNS and CDR2 SASEGT. Trimming left V 0 bases short and J 4 bases short, with 7 bases between. The CDR3 totals 14 residues. The CDR3 here is CASSEAALNQPQHF. CDR3 bases: TGTGCCAGCAGTGAAGCGGCACTGAATCAGCCCCAGCATTTT.

At least ten counts were recorded for this clonotype. The chain carries TRBV28 and TRBJ2-7, with D uncertain. The CDR3 consists of 14 residues. The germline CDR1 and CDR2 sequences are MDHEN and SYDVKM. Trimming cost V 6 bases and J 3 bases, with 15 bases left between them. The CDR3 DNA is TGTGCCAGCAGGAGAATGGGAATCGACTACGAGCAGTACTTC. Amino acids: CASRRMGIDYEQYF.

Many counts were recorded for this clonotype. The chain couples TRBV2 to TRBJ2-1; no reliable D call. Trimming stripped 6 bases from V and 1 base from J, with 10 bases between. The V gene's germline CDR1 is SNHLY and CDR2 FYNNEI. This CDR3 comprises 14 residues. CDR3 sequence: CASSAGSSYNEQFF. The CDR3 DNA sequence: TGTGCCAGCAGCGCCGGTAGTTCCTACAATGAGCAGTTCTTC.

This clonotype was seen at least ten times. V gene TRBV24-1 combines with J gene TRBJ1-2; maybe TRBD1 (5 bases). The CDR3 has 17 residues. Germline V gives CDR1 KGHDR, CDR2 SFDVKD. Trimming removed 3 bases from V and 4 bases from J, with 20 bases in between. CDR3 residues: CATSDPRGGGVGYGYTF. The CDR3 DNA reads TGTGCCACCAGTGATCCCCGTGGGGGGGGTGTAGGCTATGGCTACACCTTC.

This clonotype was observed many times. This rearrangement joins TRBV7-2 to TRBJ2-3, with D hard to call. Germline V gene lookup returns CDR1 SGHTA and CDR2 FQGNSA. V lost 3 bases and J 0 bases, leaving 7 bases between the germline ends. The CDR3 spans 14 residues. CDR3 nucleotide sequence: TGTGCCAGCAGCTTGAGTACTAGCACAGATACGCAGTATTTT. Residues: CASSLSTSTDTQYF.

This clonotype was detected ten times or more. The genes are TRBV12-3 or TRBV12-4 and TRBJ2-3; D unclear. The CDR3 is 16 residues long. V lost 0 bases and J 2 bases, leaving 12 bases between the germline ends. The CDR3 sequence is CASSLAAIIITDTQYF. The CDR3 DNA sequence: TGTGCCAGCAGTTTAGCCGCGATTATAATCACAGATACGCAGTATTTT.

This clonotype appeared many times. The CDR3 nucleotides are TGTGCCAGCAGTGAATCGAGCGGGACACCCGGGACCCAGTACTTC. It translates to CASSESSGTPGTQYF. The V gene is TRBV2, the J gene TRBJ2-5, with D perhaps TRBD2 (7 bases). Germline V gene lookup returns CDR1 SNHLY and CDR2 FYNNEI. Trimming took 2 bases from V and 7 from J, leaving 17 bases between them. The CDR3 has 15 amino acids.

V usage is TRBV9 and J usage is TRBJ1-2, with 9 bases matching TRBD1. V was pared by 4 bases and J by 7 bases, with 5 bases of the junction left unmatched. The CDR3 is 13 residues long. CDR1 and CDR2 from the germline V gene are SGDLS and YYNGEE. CDR3 coding DNA: TGTGCCAGCAGCCCCGGGACAGGGCTTGGCTACACCTTC. Residues: CASSPGTGLGYTF.

This clonotype was picked up a small number of times. The rearrangement links TRBV7-9 to TRBJ2-1; D perhaps matches TRBD2 (5 bases). The V end was cut by 2 bases, the J end by 0 bases, with 17 bases between. The CDR3 has 18 amino acids. CDR1 is SEHNR, CDR2 FQNEAQ, per germline (reference sequence). CDR3 residues: CASSLLWRTDSSYNEQFF. The CDR3 DNA is TGTGCCAGCAGCTTATTATGGAGGACTGATAGCTCCTACAATGAGCAGTTCTTC.

At least ten counts were recorded for this clonotype. This sequence joins TRBV6-5 and TRBJ1-2, with D perhaps TRBD1 (6 bases). V shed 4 bases and J shed 2 bases, with 11 bases lying between them. This CDR3 contains 14 residues. Germline V gives CDR1 MNHEY, CDR2 SVGAGI. CDR3 nucleotide sequence: TGTGCCAGCAGTTTAAGGCAGGGGAACTATGGCTACACCTTC. Its protein product is CASSLRQGNYGYTF.

The V gene is TRBV19, the J gene TRBJ2-1, with D tentatively TRBD2 (6 bases). CDR1 is LNHDA and CDR2 is SQIVND in the germline V gene (reference sequence). The germline V and J ends were trimmed by 3 bases and 2 bases, with 11 bases remaining between them. The CDR3 is 15 residues long. CDR3 DNA: TGTGCCAGTAGTATCGGCGGGAATACCTACAATGAGCAGTTCTTC. It specifies CASSIGGNTYNEQFF.